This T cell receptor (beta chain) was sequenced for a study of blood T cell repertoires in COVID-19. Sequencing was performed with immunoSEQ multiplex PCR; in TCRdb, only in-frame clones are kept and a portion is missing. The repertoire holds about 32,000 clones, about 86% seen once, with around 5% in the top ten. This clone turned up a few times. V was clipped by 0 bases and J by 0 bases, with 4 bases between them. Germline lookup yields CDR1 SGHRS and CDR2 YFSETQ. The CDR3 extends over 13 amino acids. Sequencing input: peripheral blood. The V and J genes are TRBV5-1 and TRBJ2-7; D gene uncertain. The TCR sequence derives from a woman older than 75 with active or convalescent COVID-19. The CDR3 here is CASSLGHSYEQYF. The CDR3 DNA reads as TGCGCCAGCAGCTTGGGTCACTCCTACGAGCAGTACTTC.